These 10 T cell receptor beta chains came from one sample sequenced in a study of control samples from healthy donors and cancer patients. Clones were read by immunoSEQ multiplex PCR, and TCRdb kept only the in-frame ones, dropping some. The sample holds about 140,000 clones, about nine tenths seen once. Specimen: blood. Receptors were obtained from a man aged 25 to 45 in good health.

The rearrangement joins TRBV28 to TRBJ1-5; weak D call: TRBD1 (6 bases). V dropped 2 bases and J dropped 4 bases, with 12 bases sitting between them. The CDR3 covers 15 residues. The germline CDR1 and CDR2 sequences are MDHEN and SYDVKM. The CDR3 sequence is CASSLTGQLNQPQHF. The DNA of the CDR3 is TGTGCCAGCAGTTTAACCGGACAGTTGAATCAGCCCCAGCATTTT.

V and J are TRBV3-1 (or the pseudogene TRBV3-2) and TRBJ1-4; D not certain. Per germline, CDR1 LGHDT and CDR2 YNNKEL (reference sequence). This CDR3 is 13 amino acids long. V dropped 0 bases and J dropped 8 bases, with 7 bases sitting between them. The CDR3 region is CASSQDLDEKLFF. The CDR3 nucleotides are TGTGCCAGCAGCCAAGATTTGGACGAAAAACTGTTTTTT.

V is TRBV5-6 and J is TRBJ1-1; weak D call: TRBD1 (6 bases). V was clipped by 4 bases and J by 3 bases, with 13 bases between them. This CDR3 has 14 residues. Germline V gene sequence: CDR1 SGHDT, CDR2 YYEEEE. This chain's CDR3 is CASSQQGRDTEAFF. In DNA, the CDR3 is TGTGCCAGCAGCCAACAGGGTCGGGACACTGAAGCTTTCTTT.

CDR3 region: CASSLGRGHTGELFF. The CDR3 nucleotides read TGTGCCAGCAGCTTAGGCCGAGGACACACCGGGGAGCTGTTTTTT. This sequence joins TRBV13 and TRBJ2-2, with D hard to call. Trimming removed 0 bases at V and 3 bases at J, with 8 bases between. Germline V CDR1 and CDR2: PRHDT, FYEKMQ (reference sequence). The CDR3 runs to 15 residues.

On this clone itself: Other DNA sequences in the same sample also yield this CDR3. This chain joins TRBV27 and TRBJ2-2; 8 bases map to TRBD2. The CDR3 is made up of 15 amino acids. Germline V gene lookup returns CDR1 MNHEY and CDR2 SMNVEV (reference sequence). With V trimmed by 2 bases and J by 1 base, 0 bases remained unmatched. CDR3 in DNA: TGTGCCAGCAGTTTAGCGGGGGGGAACACCGGGGAGCTGTTTTTT. Translation gives CASSLAGGNTGELFF.

The chain couples TRBV5-5 to TRBJ1-5, with D perhaps matching TRBD1 (6 bases). The CDR3 sequence is 17 residues long. V was shortened by 0 bases and J by 2 bases, with 15 bases between the two germline ends. Per germline, CDR1 SGHKS and CDR2 YYEKEE (reference sequence). DNA of the CDR3: TGTGCCAGCAGCTTGGATTGGCCAGGGGAACGCAATCAGCCCCAGCATTTT. Residues: CASSLDWPGERNQPQHF.

The chain is built from TRBV27 and TRBJ1-2; D not certain. The germline gives CDR1 MNHEY, CDR2 SMNVEV (reference sequence). The CDR3 loop spans 14 amino acids. CDR3 in amino acids: CGRCRRARSYGYTF. CDR3 nucleotide sequence: TGTGGGCGGTGCAGGAGGGCCCGTAGCTATGGCTACACCTTC.

V is TRBV6-6 and J is TRBJ1-2, with TRBD1 as a possible D gene (6 bases). Trimming took 4 bases from V and 0 from J, leaving 9 bases between them. CDR3 size: 14 residues. CDR1 and CDR2 (germline): MNHNY, SVGAGI (reference sequence). For the CDR3, the DNA is TGTGCCAGCAGTTTAGGGGGACCTAACTATGGCTACACCTTC. Residues: CASSLGGPNYGYTF.

The J gene is TRBJ2-2, the V gene TRBV21-1; TRBD2 is the table's D call, not checked against the DNA. TRBV21-1 is reported as a pseudogene. This CDR3 has 17 residues. The CDR3 region is CASSSGCGGMNTGELFF. In DNA, the CDR3 is TGTGCCAGCAGCAGTGGCTGCGGGGGAATGAACACCGGGGAGCTGTTTTTT.

This chain joins TRBV19 and TRBJ2-1; TRBD2 aligns across 7 bases. Germline trimming cut 6 bases from V and 6 bases from J; bases unmatched to any gene: 5. The CDR3 sequence is 13 residues long. Germline-derived CDR1 and CDR2 are LNHDA and SQIVND (reference sequence). The CDR3, as DNA: TGTGCCAGTAGCCGGGGGAGGGGCAATGAGCAGTTCTTC. Protein sequence: CASSRGRGNEQFF.